The present T cell receptor (beta chain) was sequenced within a study of coeliac disease. Study summary: Disease groups: newly diagnosed active, refractory type I, gluten-free-diet controlled. High-resolution HLA typing was lacking; TRBV7-2 bias was queried instead. Study outcomes and limitations: Of coeliac lamina propria samples, 9 of 18 held published gliadin-specific TRB sequences, versus 1 of 6 controls.

CDR1 is MNHEY, CDR2 SMNVEV, per germline (reference sequence). The CDR3 sequence is 14 residues long. The V gene lost 2 bases and the J gene lost 2 bases, with 8 bases spanning the gap. TCRdb's copy holds only in-frame clones and misses some; the assay was immunoSEQ multiplex PCR. The sample shows roughly 1,100 clones, 69% of them seen only once. Notes on this clone: As yet, its antigen is unknown.

The TCR comes from a woman between 35 and 50 years old with celiac disease on a gluten-free diet, and with hypertension. Material: lamina propria lymphocytes from the gut. This chain connects TRBV27 to TRBJ2-3, with a possible D match to TRBD1 (6 bases). CDR3 nucleotide sequence: TGTGCCAGCAGTTTACGACAGGCCACAGATACGCAGTATTTT. It yields the protein CASSLRQATDTQYF.